The 29 T cell receptor beta chains in this list originate from one sample, sequenced in a study of T cells in Graves' hyperthyroidism and ophthalmopathy. Researchers amplified the TCR beta CDR3 regions from RNA transcripts. When the TCR CDR3 underwent first-round RT-PCR, the HTBI primer set was used. TCRdb recomputed calls from the multiplex PCR reads with MiXCR, one row per CDR3 protein. The table records hundreds of thousands of distinct CDR3 sequences, approximately 24% of them present only once. Sequences were obtained from blood. The receptors originated from a woman in her 30s with Graves' ophthalmopathy.

This clonotype was detected ten times or more. The genes are TRBV7-2 and TRBJ2-4; TRBD2 agrees at 7 bases. Trimming took 5 bases from V and 7 from J; bases not matched to a gene: 5. Per germline, CDR1 SGHTA and CDR2 FQGNSA. The CDR3 loop spans 13 amino acids. In DNA form, the CDR3 reads TGTGCCAGCAGCCCCCGGCGGGAGAACATTCAGTACTTC. Its protein is CASSPRRENIQYF.

This clonotype was counted between two and nine times. The V and J genes are TRBV6-1 and TRBJ1-2; TRBD1 is a possible D gene (5 bases). The V gene lost 5 bases and the J gene lost 3 bases, with 16 bases spanning the gap. The CDR3 has 15 amino acids. The V gene's germline CDR1 is MNHNS and CDR2 SASEGT. In nucleotides, the CDR3 is TGTGCCAGCAGTCCGACTCATCTGGGGGACTATGGCTACACCTTC. Amino acids: CASSPTHLGDYGYTF.

This clonotype was detected many times. The J gene is TRBJ2-7, the V gene TRBV6-5, with TRBD1 matching 10 bases. The CDR3 runs 16 residues. Germline V CDR1 and CDR2: MNHEY, SVGAGI. Trimming at V came to 0 bases and at J to 3 bases, leaving 5 bases not matched to a gene. The DNA of the CDR3 is TGTGCCAGCAGTTACTCGGGCGGGACAGGGGTCTACGAGCAGTACTTC. Amino acids: CASSYSGGTGVYEQYF.

This clonotype was picked up many times. The chain combines TRBV6-5 with TRBJ1-2; no firm D call. Germline assignment: CDR1 MNHEY and CDR2 SVGAGI. The CDR3 extends over 12 amino acids. Written as DNA, the CDR3 is TGTGCGACCACGGGGATACAAGGTGGCTACACCTTC. Residues: CATTGIQGGYTF.

The V call is TRBV6-5, the J call TRBJ2-5, with 9 positions matching TRBD1. The germline gives CDR1 MNHEY, CDR2 SVGAGI. Trimming removed 2 bases from V and 3 bases from J; junction bases left unmatched: 13. This CDR3 has 18 amino acids. The DNA of the CDR3 is TGTGCCAGCAGTTACCGCGTTTACCGGGACAGGGAGAAAGAGACCCAGTACTTC. Its translation: CASSYRVYRDREKETQYF.

V gene TRBV20-1 combines with J gene TRBJ2-5, with D perhaps matching TRBD1 (5 bases). This CDR3 contains 13 residues. CDR1 is DFQATT, CDR2 SNEGSKA, per germline (reference sequence). V lost 2 bases, J lost 4 bases, and 11 bases lay in between. For the CDR3, the DNA is TGCAGTGCTAGACAGACCCAGGGAGAGACCCAGTACTTC. Amino acid sequence: CSARQTQGETQYF.

The chain has TRBV7-9 and TRBJ2-2, with D tentatively TRBD1 or TRBD2 (5 bases each). Germline CDR1 SEHNR, CDR2 FQNEAQ (reference sequence). This CDR3 has 15 residues. The V end lost 5 bases, the J end lost 5 bases, and 15 bases lay between the germline ends. CDR3 coding DNA: TGTGCCAGCAGCCAATGGGACGGGAAGACCGGGGAGCTGTTTTTT. It specifies CASSQWDGKTGELFF.

In regard to this clonotype: Being one base from a much bigger clone, this may be a read error. J is TRBJ1-1 and V is TRBV18, with 7 nucleotides matching TRBD1. Germline V gene sequence: CDR1 KGHSH, CDR2 LQKENI. The CDR3 totals 12 residues. This CDR3 reads CVSSGGRTEAFF. The DNA for the CDR3 is TGTGTCAGCTCAGGGGGAAGGACTGAAGCTTTCTTT.

This clonotype occurred many times. The chain joins TRBV7-2 to TRBJ2-7; 13 bases are a match to TRBD2. Germline V lookup: CDR1 SGHTA, CDR2 FQGNSA. Losses at the gene ends were 4 bases for V and 6 bases for J; bases not matched to a gene: 3. This CDR3 contains 14 residues. CDR3 sequence (DNA): TGTGCCAGCAGCTCGGGACTAGCGGGGAGCGAGCAGTACTTC. Its protein product is CASSSGLAGSEQYF.

This clonotype occurred many times. The chain carries TRBV19 and TRBJ2-2; D might be TRBD2 (5 bases). V was pared by 1 base and J by 3 bases, with 12 bases between. CDR1 LNHDA and CDR2 SQIVND come from the germline V gene (reference sequence). CDR3 length: 16 amino acids. Here the CDR3 reads CASSIVPGSYTGELFF. The CDR3 nucleotides are TGTGCCAGTAGTATAGTTCCGGGATCGTACACCGGGGAGCTGTTTTTT.

The sample holds many counts of this clonotype. The chain has TRBV7-2 and TRBJ1-2; TRBD1 is a possible D gene (5 bases). Trimming left V 4 bases short and J 4 bases short, with 7 bases between. CDR1 is SGHTA, CDR2 FQGNSA, per germline. The CDR3 runs 12 residues. The CDR3 coding sequence is TGTGCCAGCAGCTCAGGGCCCTATGGCTACACCTTC. It encodes CASSSGPYGYTF.

This clonotype was counted many times. The V gene is TRBV6-1, the J gene TRBJ2-5, with 7 bases aligning to TRBD1. The germline V gene encodes CDR1 MNHNS and CDR2 SASEGT. V was pared by 5 bases and J by 1 base, with 7 bases of the junction left unmatched. The CDR3 is 15 residues long. Written as DNA, the CDR3 is TGTGCCAGCAGTAGGAAACGACAGGGCCAAGAGACCCAGTACTTC. Translating it yields CASSRKRQGQETQYF.

The chain recombines TRBV12-5 with TRBJ1-5; D call uncertain. Trimming took off 5 bases at V and 11 bases at J, with 16 bases between the two ends. The CDR3 is 13 residues long. Per the germline V gene, CDR1 is LGHNT and CDR2 is FRNRAP. The chain's CDR3 is CASGTFGLQSQHF. The CDR3, as DNA: TGTGCTAGTGGTACCTTCGGACTTCAATCCCAGCATTTT.

The J gene is TRBJ1-1, the V gene TRBV2; no definite D call. The CDR3 is 12 amino acids. From germline, CDR1 is SNHLY and CDR2 FYNNEI. V was shortened by 7 bases and J by 6 bases, with 12 bases between the two germline ends. The CDR3 coding sequence is TGTGCCAGCACTGACGGGAGGGCTGAAGCTTTCTTT. This translates into CASTDGRAEAFF.

This clonotype was recorded many times. The gene calls are TRBV20-1 and TRBJ2-7; unclear D gene. V lost 3 bases and J 9 bases, leaving 9 bases between the germline ends. Germline CDR1 DFQATT, CDR2 SNEGSKA (reference sequence). This CDR3 is 10 amino acids long. Written as DNA, the CDR3 is TGCAGTGCTAGCGAATTACGGCAGTACTTC. Protein product: CSASELRQYF.

At least ten counts were recorded for this clonotype. The rearrangement uses TRBV5-1 and TRBJ1-2; D unclear. Looked up from germline, CDR1 is SGHRS and CDR2 is YFSETQ. V was clipped by 0 bases and J by 3 bases, with 9 bases between them. This CDR3 has 14 amino acids. CDR3 sequence reads: CASSLAAVDYGYTF. The CDR3 coding sequence is TGCGCCAGCAGCTTGGCCGCGGTAGACTATGGCTACACCTTC.

This clonotype was seen repeatedly, ten times or more. This chain joins TRBV7-2 and TRBJ2-7, with no clear D. CDR3 length: 14 residues. V dropped 7 bases and J dropped 6 bases, with 19 bases sitting between them. Germline lookup yields CDR1 SGHTA and CDR2 FQGNSA. As DNA, the CDR3 is TGTGCCAGCACCCCCCATTCGTCCCCCGGCGAGCAGTACTTC. This codes for CASTPHSSPGEQYF. The variable domain in full, completed from reference TRBV7-2 and TRBJ2-7, reads GAGVSQSPSNKVTEKGKDVELRCDPISGHTALYWYRQSLGQGLEFLIYFQGNSAPDKSGLPSDRFSAERTGGSVSTLTIQRTQQEDSAVYLCASTPHSSPGEQYFGPGTRLTVT.

This clonotype appeared a few times. The chain recombines TRBV19 with TRBJ1-5; D unclear. Germline CDR1 and CDR2: LNHDA and SQIVND (reference sequence). The CDR3 sequence is 16 residues long. Trimming removed 1 base at V and 6 bases at J, with 16 bases between. This CDR3 is CASSIVSAEWGQPQHF. The CDR3 DNA sequence: TGTGCCAGTAGTATAGTGAGTGCCGAATGGGGTCAGCCCCAGCATTTT.

In its sample, this clonotype was seen a few times. This sequence may be a read error, since a much larger clone differs from it by one base. The chain uses TRBV6-1 and TRBJ1-1; TRBD1 matches at 11 bases. The CDR3 runs to 13 residues. V gave up 11 bases and J gave up 9 bases; unmatched junction bases: 11. Germline V gene data show CDR1 as MNHNS and CDR2 as SASEGT. Here the CDR3 reads CAGTNGQGAQAFF. The CDR3 DNA follows: TGTGCCGGCACGAACGGACAGGGGGCCCAAGCTTTCTTT.

This chain uses TRBV28 with TRBJ1-2; D is unresolved. Trimming removed 5 bases at V and 8 bases at J, with 15 bases between. The CDR3 has 13 residues. Germline V gene lookup returns CDR1 MDHEN and CDR2 SYDVKM. Here the CDR3 DNA reads TGTGCCAGCAGTGCATCAAGACGGACCGGCTACACCTTC. As protein: CASSASRRTGYTF.

CDR3: CASSYSIGGNTIYF. The CDR3, as DNA: TGTGCCAGCAGTTACTCGATCGGAGGAAACACCATATATTTT. J is TRBJ1-3 and V is TRBV6-2 or TRBV6-3; the D is unclear. The CDR3 extends over 14 amino acids. V lost 0 bases to trimming and J lost 4 bases, with 7 bases between them. Germline assignment: CDR1 MNHEY and CDR2 SVGEGT.

The CDR3 DNA reads as TGCAGCGTTGGAGGTGCGGGGACGACAATAAGTGAAGCTTTCTTT. It yields the protein CSVGGAGTTISEAFF. This rearrangement joins TRBV29-1 to TRBJ1-1; D is perhaps TRBD1 (5 bases). Germline V gene data show CDR1 as SQVTM and CDR2 as ANQGSEA. The CDR3 has 15 amino acids. Trimming shortened V by 4 bases and J by 7 bases, and 22 bases separated the two germline ends.

This clonotype was found a few times. The chain joins TRBV12-5 to TRBJ2-7, with 7 bases that match TRBD1. The CDR3 consists of 16 residues. V lost 1 base to trimming and J lost 2 bases; unmatched junction nucleotides: 8. Per the germline V gene, CDR1 is LGHNT and CDR2 is FRNRAP. For the CDR3, the DNA is TGTGCTAGTGGTTTGGCCCTGGGGACAGCAACCTACGAGCAGTACTTC. It codes for CASGLALGTATYEQYF.

The V call is TRBV4-1, the J call TRBJ2-2; D is unresolved. The CDR3 has 16 residues. Germline loops: CDR1 MGHRA, CDR2 YSYEKL. V lost 3 bases, J lost 3 bases, and 14 bases lay in between. This chain's CDR3 is CASSHLRQDHTGELFF. CDR3 DNA sequence: TGCGCCAGCAGCCACTTAAGGCAGGACCACACCGGGGAGCTGTTTTTT.

The V gene is TRBV6-1, the J gene TRBJ1-5; 7 bases are a match to TRBD1. Trimming took 7 bases from V and 3 from J; bases not matched to a gene: 3. The CDR3 length is 13 residues. Per the germline V gene, CDR1 is MNHNS and CDR2 is SASEGT. For the CDR3, the DNA is TGTGCCAGCACCGGACAGGTCAATCAGCCCCAGCATTTT. Its translation: CASTGQVNQPQHF.

This clonotype was recorded many times. The chain joins TRBV7-8 to TRBJ1-3; D unclear. This CDR3 has 15 residues. Germline V gives CDR1 SGHVS, CDR2 FQNEAQ. With 1 base removed from V and 0 bases from J, the gap between germline ends came to 7 bases. CDR3 DNA: TGTGCCAGCAGCTTAGATGGGAACTCTGGAAACACCATATATTTT. It specifies CASSLDGNSGNTIYF.

In its sample, this clonotype was seen many times. This chain joins TRBV10-3 and TRBJ1-1; unclear D gene. Looked up from germline, CDR1 is ENHRY and CDR2 is SYGVKD. This CDR3 has 11 residues. V lost 3 bases to trimming and J lost 7 bases, with 6 bases between them. This CDR3 is CAISDEGEAFF. The CDR3 DNA is TGTGCCATCAGTGACGAAGGTGAAGCTTTCTTT.

This clonotype was seen ten or more times. This chain joins TRBV6-1 and TRBJ2-7; 8 bases are a match to TRBD1. The CDR3 extends over 14 amino acids. Germline lookup yields CDR1 MNHNS and CDR2 SASEGT. Trimming at V came to 5 bases and at J to 4 bases, leaving 7 bases not matched to a gene. CDR3 coding DNA: TGTGCCAGCAGTCAGGACAGGGTTGAGTACGAGCAGTACTTC. Its protein product is CASSQDRVEYEQYF.

This clonotype was detected many times. The chain joins TRBV5-1 to TRBJ2-7, with 9 bases matching TRBD2. The germline gives CDR1 SGHRS, CDR2 YFSETQ. The V segment lost 4 bases and the J segment 2 bases; nucleotides outside the gene matches: 10. The CDR3 extends over 16 amino acids. DNA of the CDR3: TGCGCCAGCAGCCGATTAGCGGGGGTATTGGCCTACGAGCAGTACTTC. It codes for CASSRLAGVLAYEQYF.